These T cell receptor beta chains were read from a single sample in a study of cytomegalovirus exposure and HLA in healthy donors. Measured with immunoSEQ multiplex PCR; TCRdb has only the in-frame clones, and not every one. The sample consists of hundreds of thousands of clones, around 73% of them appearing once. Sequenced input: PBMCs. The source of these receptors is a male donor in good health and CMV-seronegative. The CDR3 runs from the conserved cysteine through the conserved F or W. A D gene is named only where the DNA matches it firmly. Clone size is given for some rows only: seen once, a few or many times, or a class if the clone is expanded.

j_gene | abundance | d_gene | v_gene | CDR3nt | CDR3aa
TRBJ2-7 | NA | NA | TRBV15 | TGTGCCACCAGCAGGAAGGTGGCAGGGGTGAGGGAGCAGTACTTC | CATSRKVAGVREQYF
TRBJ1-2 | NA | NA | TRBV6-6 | TGTGCCAGCAGTTACGCAGGAACTAACTATGGCTACACCTTC | CASSYAGTNYGYTF
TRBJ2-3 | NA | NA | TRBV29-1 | TGCAGCGTTCCTAACGCTACAGATACGCAGTATTTT | CSVPNATDTQYF
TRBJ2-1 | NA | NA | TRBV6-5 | TGTGCCAGCAGTTATTGGGAGGGGGTCCCCTACAATGAGCAGTTCTTC | CASSYWEGVPYNEQFF
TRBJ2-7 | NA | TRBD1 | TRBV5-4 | TGTGCCAGCAGCTCAAGACAGGGTCGGTACGAGCAGTACTTC | CASSSRQGRYEQYF
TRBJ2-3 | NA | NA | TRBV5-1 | TGCGCCAGCCGAGCTTTGGACAGATCCTCCACAGATACGCAGTATTTT | CASRALDRSSTDTQYF
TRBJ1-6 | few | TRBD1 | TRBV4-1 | TGCGCCAGCAGCCAATCCGGGACAGGTGTTTCACCCCTCCACTTT | CASSQSGTGVSPLHF
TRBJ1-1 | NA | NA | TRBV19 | TGTGCCAGTAGTATGGGCTATGAAGCTTTCTTT | CASSMGYEAFF
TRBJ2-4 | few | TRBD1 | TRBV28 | TGTGCCAGCAGGGGCAGGGGGCTAGGAAACATTCAGTACTTC | CASRGRGLGNIQYF
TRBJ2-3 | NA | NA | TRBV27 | TGTGCCAGCAGTTTATTTCAGCGAGATACGCAGTATTTT | CASSLFQRDTQYF
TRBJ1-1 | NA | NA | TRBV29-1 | TGCAGCGTTGAAGGACAGCTGATGAACACTGAAGCTTTCTTT | CSVEGQLMNTEAFF
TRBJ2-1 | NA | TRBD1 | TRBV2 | TGTGCCAGCAGTGCCGGACAGGGGCGCGATGAGCAGTTCTTC | CASSAGQGRDEQFF
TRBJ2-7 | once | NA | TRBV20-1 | TGCAGTGCTGTTAGCATTTACGAGCAGTACTTC | CSAVSIYEQYF
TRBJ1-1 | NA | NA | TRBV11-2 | TGTGCCAGCAGCCTCGAGAGGGGCAGGGGAGGGGGGGGAGCTTTCTTT | CASSLERGRGGGGAFF
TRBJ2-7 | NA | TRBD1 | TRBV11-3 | TGTGCCAGCAGCTACGGGACAGGGGGCGCGACCTACGAGCAGTACTTC | CASSYGTGGATYEQYF
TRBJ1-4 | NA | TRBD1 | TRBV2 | TGTGCCAGCAGTGATTGGACAGGGGGTGAAAAACTGTTTTTT | CASSDWTGGEKLFF
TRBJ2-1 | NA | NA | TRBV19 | TGTGCCAGTAATGTCGGCTCCTACAATGAGCAGTTCTTC | CASNVGSYNEQFF
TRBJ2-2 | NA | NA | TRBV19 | TGTGCCACTGATTGGGGGCGCGCCACCGGGGAGCTGTTTTTT | CATDWGRATGELFF
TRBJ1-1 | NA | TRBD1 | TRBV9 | TGTGCCAGCAGCGTAGGGGACAGGGACCCTGAAGCTTTCTTT | CASSVGDRDPEAFF
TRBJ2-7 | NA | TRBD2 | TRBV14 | TGTGCCAGCAGCCAAGGACTAGCGGGCCTCTACGAGCAGTACTTC | CASSQGLAGLYEQYF
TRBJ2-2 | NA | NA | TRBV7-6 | TGTGCCAGCAGCTTACTGGGCAGGGCGGACGGGGAGCTGTTTTTT | CASSLLGRADGELFF
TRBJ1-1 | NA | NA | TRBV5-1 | TGCGCCAGCAGCTTGTCGACTGGGAACACTGAAGCTTTCTTT | CASSLSTGNTEAFF
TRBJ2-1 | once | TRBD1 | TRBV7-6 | TGTGCCAGCAGCTCACGCCGACAGGGGGCTTACAATGAGCAGTTCTTC | CASSSRRQGAYNEQFF
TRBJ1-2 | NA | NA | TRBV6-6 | TGTGCCAGCAGTTACGGGCAGGGGAGGGACTATGGCTACACCTTC | CASSYGQGRDYGYTF
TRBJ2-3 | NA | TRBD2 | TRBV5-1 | TGCGCCAGCAGCGCACGGACTAGCGTTTCATCTAGCACAGATACGCAGTATTTT | CASSARTSVSSSTDTQYF
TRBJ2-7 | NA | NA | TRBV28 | TGTGCCAGCAGTTTACGTCAGGGCGACGAGCAGTACTTC | CASSLRQGDEQYF
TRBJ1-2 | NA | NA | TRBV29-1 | TGCAGCGTTGAACGCGGGACGGTCTATGGCTACACCTTC | CSVERGTVYGYTF
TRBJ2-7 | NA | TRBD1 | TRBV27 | TGTGCCAGCACCCTAGGACAGGGGGCGGTATACGAGCAGTACTTC | CASTLGQGAVYEQYF
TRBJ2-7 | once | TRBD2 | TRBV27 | TGTGCCAGCACCCCACTTGGGACTATGGACGACGAGCAGTACTTC | CASTPLGTMDDEQYF
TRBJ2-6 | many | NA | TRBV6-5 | TGTGCCAGCAGTTTATCCTACTCTGGGGCCAACGTCCTGACTTTC | CASSLSYSGANVLTF
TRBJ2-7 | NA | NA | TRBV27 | TGTGCCAGCAAGAGACAGGACTCCTACGAGCAGTACTTC | CASKRQDSYEQYF
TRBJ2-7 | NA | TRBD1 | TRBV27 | TGTGCCAGCAGTGCCGGGACAGGATCTAATGAGCAGTACTTC | CASSAGTGSNEQYF
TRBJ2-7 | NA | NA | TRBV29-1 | TGCAGCTTCCAGGGGTTTTCCTACGAGCAGTACTTC | CSFQGFSYEQYF
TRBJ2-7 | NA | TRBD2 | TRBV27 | TGTGCCAGCAGTTTACCGTCGGCGGGAGGGGCCTACGAGCAGTACTTC | CASSLPSAGGAYEQYF
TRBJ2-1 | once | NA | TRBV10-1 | TGCGCCAGCAGTCCCACTCCGGTCTCCTACAATGAGCAGTTCTTC | CASSPTPVSYNEQFF
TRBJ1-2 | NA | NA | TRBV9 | TGTGCCAGCAGCGTTACCGCAGAGGCCTATGGCTACACCTTC | CASSVTAEAYGYTF
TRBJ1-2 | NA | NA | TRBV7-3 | TGTGCCAGCAGCACAGGACAGTCCTCGGCAGAGGGCTACACCTTC | CASSTGQSSAEGYTF
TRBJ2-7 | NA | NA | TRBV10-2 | TGCGCCAGCAGTGAGTCGAGAGATTACGAGCAGTACTTC | CASSESRDYEQYF
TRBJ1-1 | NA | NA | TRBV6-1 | TGTGCCAGCAAAGTGACTAGGACGAAGAACACTGAAGCTTTCTTT | CASKVTRTKNTEAFF
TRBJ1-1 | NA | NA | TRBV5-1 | TGCGCCAGCAGCTTGGGGCGGGGAGCTGAAGCTTTCTTT | CASSLGRGAEAFF
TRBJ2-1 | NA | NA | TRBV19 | TGTGCCAGTACCCCTGGGGAGTACCCATTCGATGAGCAGTTCTTC | CASTPGEYPFDEQFF